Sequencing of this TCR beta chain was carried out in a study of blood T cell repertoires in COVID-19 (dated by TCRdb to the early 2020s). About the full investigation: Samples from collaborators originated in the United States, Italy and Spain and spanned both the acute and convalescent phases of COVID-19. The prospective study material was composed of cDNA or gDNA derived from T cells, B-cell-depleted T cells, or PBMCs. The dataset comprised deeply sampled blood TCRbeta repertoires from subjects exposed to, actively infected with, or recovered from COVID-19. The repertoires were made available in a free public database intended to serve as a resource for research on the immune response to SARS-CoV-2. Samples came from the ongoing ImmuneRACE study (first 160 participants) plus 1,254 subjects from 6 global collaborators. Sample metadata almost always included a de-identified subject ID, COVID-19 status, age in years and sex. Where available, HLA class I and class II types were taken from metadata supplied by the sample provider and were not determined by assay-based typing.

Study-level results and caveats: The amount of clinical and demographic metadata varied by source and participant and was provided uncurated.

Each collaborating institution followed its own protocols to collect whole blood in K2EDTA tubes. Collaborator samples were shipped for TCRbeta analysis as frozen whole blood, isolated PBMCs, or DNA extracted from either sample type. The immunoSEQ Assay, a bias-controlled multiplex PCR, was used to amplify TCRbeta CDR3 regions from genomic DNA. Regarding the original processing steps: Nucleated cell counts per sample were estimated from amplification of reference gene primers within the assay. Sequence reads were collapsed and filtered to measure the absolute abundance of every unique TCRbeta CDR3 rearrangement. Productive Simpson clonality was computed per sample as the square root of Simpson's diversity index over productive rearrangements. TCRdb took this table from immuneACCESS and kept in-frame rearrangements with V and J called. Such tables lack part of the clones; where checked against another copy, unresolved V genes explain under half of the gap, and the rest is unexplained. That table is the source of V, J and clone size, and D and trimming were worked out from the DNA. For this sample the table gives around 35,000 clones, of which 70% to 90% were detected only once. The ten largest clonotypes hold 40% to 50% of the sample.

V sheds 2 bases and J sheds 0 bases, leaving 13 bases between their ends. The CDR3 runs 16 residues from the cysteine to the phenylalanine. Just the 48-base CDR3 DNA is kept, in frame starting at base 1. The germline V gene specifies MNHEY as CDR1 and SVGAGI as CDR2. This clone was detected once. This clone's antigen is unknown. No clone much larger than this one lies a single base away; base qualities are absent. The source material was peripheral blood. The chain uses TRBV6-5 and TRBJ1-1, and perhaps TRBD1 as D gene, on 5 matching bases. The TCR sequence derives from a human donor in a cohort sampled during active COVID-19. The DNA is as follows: TGTGCCAGCAGTTACGGGGCAGAGATGATGAACACTGAAGCTTTCTTT. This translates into CASSYGAEMMNTEAFF.